This record covers a single T cell receptor (beta chain). Its antigen is not known. Clones were sequenced by immunoSEQ multiplex PCR, and TCRdb holds only the in-frame ones, with some missing. The sample yields 90,000 to 100,000 clones, about 78% seen once. The germline V and J ends were trimmed by 1 base and 4 bases, with 8 bases remaining between them. In germline, CDR1 is SGHVS, CDR2 FQNEAQ. The CDR3 spans 13 residues. The authors obtained approximately 2.1 micrograms of genomic DNA from cryopreserved PBMCs for TCR beta libraries. The sample belongs to a study of cytotoxic CD8 clonotypes in ibrutinib-treated CLL. Overall study: Around 25 partial and 2 complete responses; at median roughly 6 years, around 14 remitted, roughly 12 progressed.

Notes on the study in general: An increase in clonality occurred at ibrutinib response, followed by a return toward baseline at progression.

Here the sequenced sample was PBMCs, taken after 12 months of ibrutinib treatment. The chain is built from TRBV7-8 and TRBJ2-7; D gene unclear. This sequence was found in a human donor with chronic lymphocytic leukemia. The CDR3 here is CASSLERLYEQYF. The CDR3 DNA is TGTGCCAGCAGCTTAGAGAGGCTGTACGAGCAGTACTTC.